Shown below are 19 T cell receptor beta chains from a single sample sequenced in a study of blood T cell repertoires in COVID-19. Generated by immunoSEQ multiplex PCR, the TCRdb table keeps only in-frame clones and is missing some. The data contain tens of thousands of clones, roughly 91% of them singletons. The sample taken for sequencing was peripheral blood. Every receptor here comes from a man younger than 35 with COVID-19, enrolled during active disease.

The CDR3 spells CASSEKRTAGNQPQHF. The DNA of the CDR3 is TGTGCCAGCAGTGAAAAGCGGACAGCGGGCAATCAGCCCCAGCATTTT. This chain uses TRBV2 with TRBJ1-5; tentative D call: TRBD1 (6 bases). V lost 2 bases and J 2 bases, leaving 13 bases between the germline ends. This CDR3 has 16 amino acids. Per germline, CDR1 SNHLY and CDR2 FYNNEI. The entire variable domain, with the rest obtained from reference TRBV2 and TRBJ1-5, is as follows: EPEVTQTPSHQVTQMGQEVILRCVPISNHLYFYWYRQILGQKVEFLVSFYNNEISEKSEIFDDQFSVERPDGSNFTLKIRSTKLEDSAMYFCASSEKRTAGNQPQHFGDGTRLSIL.

DNA of the CDR3: TGTGCCAGTAGTCTAACTAGAGTCTCCTACGAGCAGTACTTC. This translates into CASSLTRVSYEQYF. The rearrangement links TRBV19 to TRBJ2-7; possible D gene TRBD2, 5 bases. Germline values: CDR1 LNHDA, CDR2 SQIVND (reference sequence). CDR3 length: 14 amino acids. The V and J ends lost 5 bases and 0 bases respectively, with 11 bases between them.

The chain couples TRBV27 to TRBJ2-2, with D maybe TRBD2 (7 bases). This CDR3 spans 18 amino acids. Trimming pared 5 bases from V and 4 bases from J, leaving 23 bases between. Germline V lookup: CDR1 MNHEY, CDR2 SMNVEV (reference sequence). DNA for the CDR3: TGTGCCAGCAGTCTCGACCCGGGGGGCGCAGGGGTCACCGGGGAGCTGTTTTTT. It specifies CASSLDPGGAGVTGELFF.

This sequence joins TRBV27 and TRBJ2-4; 9 bases are shared with TRBD1. Per germline, CDR1 MNHEY and CDR2 SMNVEV (reference sequence). The trim removed 5 bases at V and 6 bases at J, leaving 5 bases unmatched. CDR3 length: 14 amino acids. The CDR3 nucleotides are TGTGCCAGCAGTCGACCGGGACAGGGAAACATTCAGTACTTC. Translation gives CASSRPGQGNIQYF.

This chain uses TRBV4-1 with TRBJ2-7; D possibly corresponds to TRBD1 (5 bases). Germline assignment: CDR1 MGHRA and CDR2 YSYEKL. V was trimmed by 0 bases and J by 5 bases, leaving 17 bases between them. The CDR3 contains 16 residues. For the CDR3, the DNA is TGCGCCAGCAGCCAAGACTGGCCAGGCGCAGGGCACGAGCAGTACTTC. It is translated as CASSQDWPGAGHEQYF.

The rearrangement joins TRBV18 to TRBJ2-2; 7 bases are shared with TRBD2. The CDR3 has 14 residues. V lost 6 bases to trimming and J lost 0 bases; unmatched junction nucleotides: 1. Germline CDR1 and CDR2: KGHSH and LQKENI. The CDR3 spells CASSGLSNTGELFF. In DNA, the CDR3 is TGTGCCAGCTCGGGACTATCGAACACCGGGGAGCTGTTTTTT. The full variable domain, completed using reference TRBV18 and TRBJ2-2, is NAGVMQNPRHLVRRRGQEARLRCSPMKGHSHVYWYRQLPEEGLKFMVYLQKENIIDESGMPKERFSAEFPKEGPSILRIQQVVRGDSAAYFCASSGLSNTGELFFGEGSRLTVL.

The chain is built from TRBV9 and TRBJ2-1; 8 bases are a match to TRBD2. The germline V gene encodes CDR1 SGDLS and CDR2 YYNGEE. The CDR3 is 17 amino acids. Losses at the gene ends were 0 bases for V and 5 bases for J; bases not matched to a gene: 10. The CDR3 loop reads CASSVGGRPLKNNEQFF. For the CDR3, the DNA is TGTGCCAGCAGCGTAGGCGGGAGGCCCCTCAAAAACAATGAGCAGTTCTTC.

V usage is TRBV7-9 and J usage is TRBJ2-7; perhaps TRBD1 as D (5 bases). Germline CDR1 is SEHNR and CDR2 is FQNEAQ (reference sequence). The CDR3 is 14 residues long. V was shortened by 5 bases and J by 0 bases, with 11 bases between the two germline ends. Here the CDR3 DNA reads TGTGCCAGCAGCCCATCTAGGGGCTCCTACGAGCAGTACTTC. As protein: CASSPSRGSYEQYF.

The V gene is TRBV24-1, the J gene TRBJ2-5; 8 nucleotides line up with TRBD2. After removal of 4 bases from V and 5 bases from J, the junction contained 5 bases not matched to a gene. This CDR3 is 14 amino acids long. CDR1 and CDR2 (germline): KGHDR, SFDVKD. CDR3 coding DNA: TGTGCCACCAGTGACCGAGTAGCGGGGGAGACCCAGTACTTC. Translated, it gives CATSDRVAGETQYF.

The chain employs TRBV19 and TRBJ2-7; 7 positions match TRBD1. CDR1 is LNHDA, CDR2 SQIVND, per germline (reference sequence). V was pared by 6 bases and J by 6 bases, with 8 bases of the junction left unmatched. CDR3 size: 13 residues. Here the CDR3 reads CASSLYRDSEQYF. CDR3 coding DNA: TGTGCCAGTAGCCTCTACCGGGACAGCGAGCAGTACTTC.

The V call is TRBV5-4, the J call TRBJ1-5; D perhaps matches TRBD1 (6 bases). V lost 3 bases, J lost 0 bases, and 13 bases lay in between. This CDR3 is 16 amino acids long. CDR1 and CDR2 (germline): SGHNT, YYREEE (reference sequence). CDR3 nucleotide sequence: TGTGCCAGCAGCTGGGGGGGCGGGGTTAGCAATCAGCCCCAGCATTTT. This sequence encodes CASSWGGGVSNQPQHF.

The chain has TRBV6-5 and TRBJ1-1, with D possibly matching TRBD1 (6 bases). Per the germline V gene, CDR1 is MNHEY and CDR2 is SVGAGI. V shed 6 bases and J shed 1 base, with 12 bases lying between them. This CDR3 spans 14 amino acids. CDR3 in DNA: TGTGCCAGCAGATCAGGGGTGGGGAACACTGAAGCTTTCTTT. Protein: CASRSGVGNTEAFF.

The chain is built from TRBV5-6 and TRBJ2-7; TRBD2 is a possible D gene (6 bases). This CDR3 region has 14 residues. CDR1 SGHDT and CDR2 YYEEEE come from the germline V gene. V lost 3 bases and J 2 bases, leaving 12 bases between the germline ends. Here the CDR3 reads CASSSGLLPYEQYF. In DNA form, the CDR3 reads TGTGCCAGCAGCTCGGGACTCCTTCCCTACGAGCAGTACTTC.

The chain links TRBV19 to TRBJ2-7; 11 bases line up with TRBD1. CDR3 length equals 14 residues. Germline V lookup: CDR1 LNHDA, CDR2 SQIVND (reference sequence). Germline trimming cut 5 bases from V and 6 bases from J; bases unmatched to any gene: 6. The CDR3 loop is CASSQRTGGVEQYF. DNA of the CDR3: TGTGCCAGTAGTCAAAGGACAGGGGGCGTCGAGCAGTACTTC.

This chain connects TRBV27 to TRBJ1-1; perhaps TRBD1 as D (6 bases). The V gene lost 4 bases and the J gene lost 2 bases, with 14 bases spanning the gap. From germline, CDR1 is MNHEY and CDR2 SMNVEV (reference sequence). The CDR3 sequence is 15 residues long. The CDR3 DNA reads TGTGCCAGCAGTTCCCCGGGACATCTAAACACTGAAGCTTTCTTT. Amino acids: CASSSPGHLNTEAFF.

The chain joins TRBV7-2 to TRBJ1-2; no reliable D call. Trimming left V 3 bases short and J 8 bases short, with 13 bases between. The CDR3 extends over 13 amino acids. Germline CDR1 is SGHTA and CDR2 is FQGNSA. The CDR3 loop reads CASSFKLEGGYTF. Written as DNA, the CDR3 is TGTGCCAGCAGCTTTAAACTCGAGGGAGGCTACACCTTC.

The rearrangement links TRBV18 to TRBJ2-6, with 8 bases fitting TRBD1. Germline values: CDR1 KGHSH, CDR2 LQKENI. The CDR3 has 18 amino acids. The junction had 7 bases not matched to a gene; V was cut back by 3 bases and J by 0 bases. CDR3 sequence: CASSPTDRAHSGANVLTF. The CDR3 coding sequence is TGTGCCAGCTCACCGACGGACAGGGCCCACTCTGGGGCCAACGTCCTGACTTTC.

This clone was observed a single time. The chain joins TRBV7-8 to TRBJ1-3; no clear D gene. Germline loops: CDR1 SGHVS, CDR2 FQNEAQ. This CDR3 contains 15 residues. Trimming pared 1 base from V and 0 bases from J, leaving 7 bases between. In DNA, the CDR3 is TGTGCCAGCAGCTTAGGCTGGAGCTCTGGAAACACCATATATTTT. Protein product: CASSLGWSSGNTIYF.

CDR3 residues: CASSLERGRETQYF. CDR3 coding DNA: TGCGCCAGCAGCCTCGAGCGGGGGAGAGAGACCCAGTACTTC. The genes are TRBV5-1 and TRBJ2-5; 8 nucleotides agree with TRBD2. The germline V gene encodes CDR1 SGHRS and CDR2 YFSETQ. With 4 bases clipped from V and 4 bases from J, the junction kept 6 bases outside the gene matches. The CDR3 length is 14 residues. The full variable domain, in which reference TRBV5-1 and TRBJ2-5 provide the parts outside the CDR3, is KAGVTQTPRYLIKTRGQQVTLSCSPISGHRSVSWYQQTPGQGLQFLFEYFSETQRNKGNFPGRFSGRQFSNSRSEMNVSTLELGDSALYLCASSLERGRETQYFGPGTRLLVL.